This TCR beta chain was profiled in a study of shared clonotypes between healthy human individuals. The data were produced by immunoSEQ multiplex PCR, yet TCRdb's version contains in-frame clones alone and is incomplete. Of some 2,100,000 clones in the sample, 85% to 95% were seen once. CD8 cells regarded as naive lacked CD45RO, were positively chosen for CCR7, and omitted terminally differentiated effector memory CD45RA+ cells. The V end lost 6 bases, the J end lost 0 bases, and 12 bases lay between the germline ends. The CDR3 covers 14 residues. Germline-derived CDR1 and CDR2 are MNHEY and SMNVEV (reference sequence).

The chain couples TRBV27 to TRBJ2-7, with no clear D. This TCR derives from a man younger than 30 in good health. Some clones in this sample may be carry-over from other donors' samples. Sequencing used naive CD8+ T cells from PBMCs. The CDR3 DNA is TGTGCCAGCAGGTTGGGGTCGTACTCCTACGAGCAGTACTTC. Protein: CASRLGSYSYEQYF.